This T cell receptor (beta chain) was sequenced during a study of cytomegalovirus exposure and HLA in healthy donors. Turning to the study itself: Later analysis reported that the 120 validation repertoires shared the platform of the roughly 710 first-cohort repertoires.

The donors formed part of the approximately 120-subject validation cohort, distinct from the roughly 700-subject first cohort. CDR1 and CDR2 (germline): MNHEY, SVGAGI. V gave up 6 bases and J gave up 2 bases, with 13 bases separating them. This CDR3 spans 14 amino acids. This clone was detected a few times. The assay was immunoSEQ multiplex PCR, and TCRdb's table has in-frame clones only and misses some. The repertoire includes about 220,000 clones, around nine tenths of them detected once, and roughly 1% sits in the top ten. The source material was PBMCs. This receptor was taken from a young woman in good health and CMV-seronegative. The chain links TRBV6-5 to TRBJ1-2; tentative D call: TRBD1 (6 bases). As DNA, the CDR3 is TGTGCCAGCAGCCGCGGACAGCTAAACTATGGCTACACCTTC. The encoded protein is CASSRGQLNYGYTF.